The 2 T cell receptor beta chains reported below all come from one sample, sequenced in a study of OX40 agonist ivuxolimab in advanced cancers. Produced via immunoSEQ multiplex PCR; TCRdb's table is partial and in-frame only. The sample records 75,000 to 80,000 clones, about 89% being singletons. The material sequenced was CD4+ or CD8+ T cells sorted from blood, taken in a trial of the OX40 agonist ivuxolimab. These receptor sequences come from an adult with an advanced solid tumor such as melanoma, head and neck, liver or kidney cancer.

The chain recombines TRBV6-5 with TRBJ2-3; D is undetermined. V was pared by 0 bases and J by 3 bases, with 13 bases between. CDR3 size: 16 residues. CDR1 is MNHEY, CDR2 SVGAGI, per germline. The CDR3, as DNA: TGTGCCAGCAGTTACTCGATCGCTAGGAAGACAGATACGCAGTATTTT. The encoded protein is CASSYSIARKTDTQYF.

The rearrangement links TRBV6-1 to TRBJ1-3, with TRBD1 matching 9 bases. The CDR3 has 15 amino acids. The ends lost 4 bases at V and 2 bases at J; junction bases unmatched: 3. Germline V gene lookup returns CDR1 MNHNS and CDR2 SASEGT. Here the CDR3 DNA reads TGTGCCAGCAGTGGGGGACAGGGCCCTGGAAACACCATATATTTT. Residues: CASSGGQGPGNTIYF.